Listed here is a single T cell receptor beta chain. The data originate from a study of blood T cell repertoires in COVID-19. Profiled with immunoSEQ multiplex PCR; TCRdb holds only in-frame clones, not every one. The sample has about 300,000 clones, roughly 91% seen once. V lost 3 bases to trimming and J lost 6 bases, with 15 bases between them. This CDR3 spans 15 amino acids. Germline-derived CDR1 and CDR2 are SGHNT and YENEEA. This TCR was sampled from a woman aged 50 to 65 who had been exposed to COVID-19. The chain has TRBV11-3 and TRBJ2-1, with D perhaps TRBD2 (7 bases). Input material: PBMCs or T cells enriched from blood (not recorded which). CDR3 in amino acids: CASSLGGGAFNEQFF. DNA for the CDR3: TGTGCCAGCAGCTTGGGTGGGGGGGCCTTCAATGAGCAGTTCTTC.